Sequencing of this T cell receptor beta chain was carried out in a study of T cells in Graves' hyperthyroidism and ophthalmopathy (dated by TCRdb to between 2018 and 2021). With respect to the entire study: Peripheral blood was collected at initial diagnosis, before any treatment. The roughly 100 discovery patients were divided at random into training and test sets in a 7:3 ratio. An independent validation cohort of fewer than 20 hyperthyroidism patients and about 16 patients who later progressed to ophthalmopathy tested prospective prediction of ophthalmopathy. The study also compared thyroid tissue and blood T-cell repertoires from several Graves' hyperthyroidism patients. After blood sampling, hyperthyroidism patients were treated with methimazole at a starting dose of 30 mg daily, and ophthalmopathy patients were treated with high-dose intravenous methylprednisolone. TCR V-J signatures able to tell the groups apart were searched for in a discovery cohort of approximately 95 patients, of whom over 40 had Graves' ophthalmopathy and about 60 had stable Graves' hyperthyroidism. The paper describes TCR Vbeta CDR3 sequencing of about 140 peripheral blood samples, made up of 43 ophthalmopathy patients, some 80 hyperthyroidism patients and 17 progressor patients.

General conclusions and limits of the study: No statistical method was used to set the sample size in advance, and investigators knew the group allocation. A 13 V-J signature model separated ophthalmopathy from stable hyperthyroidism, with approximately 87% sensitivity and roughly 81% specificity in cross-validation and 80%/75% in testing. Most expanded thyroid clonotypes (frequency above 0.001) were also detected in blood, a finding suggesting that blood repertoires may reflect thyroid immune responses. In validation, progression to ophthalmopathy was predicted by the model with around 70% sensitivity and nearly 75% specificity, a median of approximately 6.5 months before onset.

With regard to this clonotype: There is no known antigen for this receptor. Per-base quality was not reported, and no clone a single base away is much larger than it.

Amplification of TCR beta CDR3 regions was carried out from RNA transcripts. For the first round of RT-PCR on the TCR CDR3, the HTBI primer set was used together with the Qiagen OneStep RT-PCR kit. Libraries were constructed in a second round of multiplex PCR, after which size selection and purification were carried out. The libraries were sequenced on an Illumina HiSeq2000 using paired-end 100 bp reads. Per the authors' processing: SOAPnuke was used to process the raw data, throwing out any read that contained adapters or uncalled bases, had a mean Phred below 15, or lacked an exact constant-primer or identifier match. High-quality paired reads were merged with COPE v1.2.5, and unique nucleotide sequences were defined as clonotypes. MiTCR v1.1 was used to align clonotypes to the IMGT TRBV, TRBD and TRBJ reference segments. Only V-J combinations with frequency above 0.0001, covering 99% to 99.2% of repertoires, were analysed. The TCS score was defined as F50 (clonal expansion) divided by E x V (chaos), with BLOSUM62-based TCRdist calculated between CDR3 peptides within each V-J. Welch's t-statistics and random forest reduced just over 500 V-J features to 13, which were used in a naive Bayes classifier (R e1071). The public reads were reanalyzed by TCRdb: fastp trimming at Q25, MiXCR alignment, in-frame beta chains only. Under each unique CDR3 protein, matching rows form one entry showing the most common genes and DNA. It is TCRdb's table, rather than the study itself, that gives the V and J calls and clone size. The sample includes a few hundred thousand distinct CDR3 sequences, with around 15% observed a single time. The leading ten clones occupy 25% to 30% of the sample.

In the ophthalmopathy patients, disease was moderately to severely active, with a Clinical Activity Score of 3 or more, a NOSPECS grade of 4 or more, and a duration of less than 3 months. Patients with uncontrolled infections, other autoimmune diseases, pregnancy or lactation were excluded. Diagnoses relied on clinical symptoms, serum thyroxine and TRAb, thyroid ultrasound and orbital computed tomography. PBMCs were isolated from 10 ml of fresh peripheral blood by Ficoll-Paque density gradient centrifugation. Trizol reagent was used to extract total RNA, and RNA quality was then checked on an Agilent 2100 Bioanalyzer. The CDR3 has 17 amino acids, counting the end cysteine and phenylalanine. Only CDR3 DNA is held: 51 bases, read in frame from base 1. For this chain, trimming is 4 bases at the V end and 4 bases at the J end, and the number of junction bases without a gene match is 11. Looking up the germline V gene yields CDR1 SGHDN and CDR2 FVKESK.

The specimen was blood. The receptor chain draws on TRBV14 and TRBJ2-7; 12 bases in between match TRBD2. The sequence derives from a young woman with Graves' ophthalmopathy. The nucleotides are TGTGCCAGCAGCCGCCCCGGACTAGCGGGAAAGGGGTACGAGCAGTACTTC. Its product reads: CASSRPGLAGKGYEQYF.